The text below deals with one T cell receptor (beta chain). This specimen comes from a study of blood T cell repertoires in COVID-19. Assay used: immunoSEQ multiplex PCR; TCRdb lists only in-frame clones, some missing. The sample comprises about 120,000 clones, 85% to 90% of which are singletons, and around a quarter rests with the top ten. CDR3 length: 13 amino acids. V was clipped by 2 bases and J by 4 bases, with 9 bases between them. Germline-derived CDR1 and CDR2 are LGHDT and YNNKEL (reference sequence). The sample comprised peripheral blood. The TCR sequence derives from a man between 65 and 85 years old with active or convalescent COVID-19. This sequence joins TRBV3-1 (or the pseudogene TRBV3-2) and TRBJ2-7; D remains ambiguous. The DNA of the CDR3 is TGTGCCAGCAGCCAAAGCTCCCTATACGAGCAGTACTTC. Residues: CASSQSSLYEQYF.